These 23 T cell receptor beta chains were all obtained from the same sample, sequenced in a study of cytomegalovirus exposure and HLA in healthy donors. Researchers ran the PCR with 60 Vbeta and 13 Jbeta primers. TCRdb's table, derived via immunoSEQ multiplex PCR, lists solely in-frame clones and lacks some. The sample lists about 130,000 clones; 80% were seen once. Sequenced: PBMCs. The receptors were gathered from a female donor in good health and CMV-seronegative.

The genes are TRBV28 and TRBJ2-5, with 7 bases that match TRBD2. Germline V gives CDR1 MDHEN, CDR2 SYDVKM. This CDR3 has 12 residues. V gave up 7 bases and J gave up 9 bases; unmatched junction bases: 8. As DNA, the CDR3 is TGTGCCAGCACAGCGGGAAGTGTGTCCCAGTACTTC. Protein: CASTAGSVSQYF.

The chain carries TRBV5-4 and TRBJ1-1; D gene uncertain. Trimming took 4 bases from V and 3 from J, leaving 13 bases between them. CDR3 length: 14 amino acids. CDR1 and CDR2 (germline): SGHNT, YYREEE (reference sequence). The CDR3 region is CASSNDGEDTEAFF. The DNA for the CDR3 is TGTGCCAGCAGCAACGACGGGGAGGACACTGAAGCTTTCTTT.

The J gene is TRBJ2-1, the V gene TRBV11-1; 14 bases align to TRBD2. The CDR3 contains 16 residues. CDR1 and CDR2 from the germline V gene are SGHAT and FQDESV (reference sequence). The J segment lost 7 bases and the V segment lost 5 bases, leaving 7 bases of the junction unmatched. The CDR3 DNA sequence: TGTGCCAGCAGCCCCCGGGGGACTAGCGGGGGAAATGAGCAGTTCTTC. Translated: CASSPRGTSGGNEQFF.

The CDR3, as DNA: TGCGCCAGCAGCTTTTCAGCGGACCTTGGAGACAATGAGCAGTTCTTC. The encoded protein is CASSFSADLGDNEQFF. The chain carries TRBV5-1 and TRBJ2-1; tentative D call: TRBD2 (5 bases). Trimming shortened V by 2 bases and J by 5 bases, and 17 bases separated the two germline ends. The CDR3 has 16 amino acids. Per the germline V gene, CDR1 is SGHRS and CDR2 is YFSETQ.

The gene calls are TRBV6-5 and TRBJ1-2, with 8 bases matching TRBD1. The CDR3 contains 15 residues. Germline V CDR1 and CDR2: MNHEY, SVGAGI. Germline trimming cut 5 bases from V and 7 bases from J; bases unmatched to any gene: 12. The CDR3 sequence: CASSVEDRGLSGYTF. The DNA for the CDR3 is TGTGCCAGCAGTGTGGAAGACAGGGGACTATCTGGCTACACCTTC.

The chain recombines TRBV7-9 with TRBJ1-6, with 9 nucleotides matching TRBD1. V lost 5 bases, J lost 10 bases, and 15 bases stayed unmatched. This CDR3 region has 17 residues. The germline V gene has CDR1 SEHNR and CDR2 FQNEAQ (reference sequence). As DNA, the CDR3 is TGTGCCAGCAGCCGGCTACCACAGGGGGCTTCGGGGTCACCCCTCCACTTT. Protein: CASSRLPQGASGSPLHF.

CDR3 sequence reads: CASSHAGQATDTQYF. CDR3 nucleotide sequence: TGTGCCAGCAGTCACGCGGGACAGGCCACAGATACGCAGTATTTT. This rearrangement joins TRBV6-5 to TRBJ2-3; 8 bases are a match to TRBD1. The J segment lost 2 bases and the V segment lost 5 bases, leaving 6 bases of the junction unmatched. The CDR3 runs 15 residues. Germline lookup yields CDR1 MNHEY and CDR2 SVGAGI.

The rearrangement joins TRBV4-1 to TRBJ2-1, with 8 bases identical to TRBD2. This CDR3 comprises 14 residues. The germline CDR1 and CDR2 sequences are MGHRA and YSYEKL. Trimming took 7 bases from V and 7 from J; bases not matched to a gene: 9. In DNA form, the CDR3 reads TGCGCCAGCATTCATCTAGCGGGTGGGAATGAGCAGTTCTTC. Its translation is CASIHLAGGNEQFF.

Here the CDR3 DNA reads TGTGCCAGCAGTTACTCGGGGCAGACGAACACTGAAGCTTTCTTT. Translation gives CASSYSGQTNTEAFF. The chain employs TRBV6-6 and TRBJ1-1; TRBD1 might be the D (5 bases). The germline V gene encodes CDR1 MNHNY and CDR2 SVGAGI (reference sequence). This CDR3 spans 15 amino acids. Trimming pared 0 bases from V and 1 base from J, leaving 9 bases between.

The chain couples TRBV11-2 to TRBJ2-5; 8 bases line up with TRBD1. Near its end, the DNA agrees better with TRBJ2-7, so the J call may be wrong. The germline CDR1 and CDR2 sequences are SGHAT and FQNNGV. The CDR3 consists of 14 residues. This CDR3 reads CASSSRTGFYEQYF. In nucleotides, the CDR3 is TGTGCCAGCAGCTCGAGGACAGGGTTCTACGAGCAGTACTTC.

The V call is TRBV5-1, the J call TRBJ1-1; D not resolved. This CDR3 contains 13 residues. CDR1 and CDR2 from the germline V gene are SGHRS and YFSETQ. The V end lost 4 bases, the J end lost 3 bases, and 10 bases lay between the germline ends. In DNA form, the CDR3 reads TGCGCCAGCAGCCTCATTTTAGACACTGAAGCTTTCTTT. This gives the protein CASSLILDTEAFF. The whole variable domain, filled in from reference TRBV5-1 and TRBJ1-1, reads KAGVTQTPRYLIKTRGQQVTLSCSPISGHRSVSWYQQTPGQGLQFLFEYFSETQRNKGNFPGRFSGRQFSNSRSEMNVSTLELGDSALYLCASSLILDTEAFFGQGTRLTVV.

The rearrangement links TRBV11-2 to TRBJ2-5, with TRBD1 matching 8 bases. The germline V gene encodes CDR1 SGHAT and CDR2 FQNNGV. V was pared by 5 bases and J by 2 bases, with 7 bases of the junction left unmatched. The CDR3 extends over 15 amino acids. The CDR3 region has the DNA TGTGCCAGCAGCACCACAGGGGGGAGGCAAGAGACCCAGTACTTC. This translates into CASSTTGGRQETQYF.

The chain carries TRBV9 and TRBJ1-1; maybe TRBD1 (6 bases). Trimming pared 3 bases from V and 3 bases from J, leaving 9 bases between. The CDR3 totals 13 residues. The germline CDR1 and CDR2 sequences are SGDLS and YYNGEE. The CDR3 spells CASSADRYTEAFF. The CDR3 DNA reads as TGTGCCAGCAGCGCCGACAGGTACACTGAAGCTTTCTTT.

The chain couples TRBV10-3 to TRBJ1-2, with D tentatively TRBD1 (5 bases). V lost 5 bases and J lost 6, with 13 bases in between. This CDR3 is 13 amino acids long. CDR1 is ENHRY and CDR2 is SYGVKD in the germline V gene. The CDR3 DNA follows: TGTGCCATCAGTTTACAGGAAGACCATGGCTACACCTTC. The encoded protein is CAISLQEDHGYTF.

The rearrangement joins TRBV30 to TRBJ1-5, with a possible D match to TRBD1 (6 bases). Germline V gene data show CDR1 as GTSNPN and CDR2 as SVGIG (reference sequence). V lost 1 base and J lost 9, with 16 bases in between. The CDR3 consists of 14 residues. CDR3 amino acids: CAWSGDRTSSPQHF. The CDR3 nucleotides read TGTGCCTGGAGTGGTGACAGGACCTCTTCGCCCCAGCATTTT.

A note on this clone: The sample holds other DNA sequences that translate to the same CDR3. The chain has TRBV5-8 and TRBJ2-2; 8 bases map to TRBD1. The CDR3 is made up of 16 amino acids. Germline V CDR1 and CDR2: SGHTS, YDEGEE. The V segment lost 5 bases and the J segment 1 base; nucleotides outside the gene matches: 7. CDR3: CASSFPGQVNTGELFF. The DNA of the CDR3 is TGTGCCAGCAGTTTTCCGGGACAGGTGAACACCGGGGAGCTGTTTTTT.

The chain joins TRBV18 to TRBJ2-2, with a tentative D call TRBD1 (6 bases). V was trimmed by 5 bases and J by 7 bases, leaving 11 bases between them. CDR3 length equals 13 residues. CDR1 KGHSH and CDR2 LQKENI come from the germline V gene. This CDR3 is CASSKDRFGELFF. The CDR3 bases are TGTGCCAGCTCAAAGGACAGATTCGGGGAGCTGTTTTTT.

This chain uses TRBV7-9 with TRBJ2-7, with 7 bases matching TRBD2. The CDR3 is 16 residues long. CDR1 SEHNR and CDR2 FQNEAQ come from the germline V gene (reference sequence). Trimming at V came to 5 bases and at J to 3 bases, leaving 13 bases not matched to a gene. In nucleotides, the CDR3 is TGTGCCAGCAGCCCAACGGGTCGGGAGGAGTTCTACGAGCAGTACTTC. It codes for CASSPTGREEFYEQYF.

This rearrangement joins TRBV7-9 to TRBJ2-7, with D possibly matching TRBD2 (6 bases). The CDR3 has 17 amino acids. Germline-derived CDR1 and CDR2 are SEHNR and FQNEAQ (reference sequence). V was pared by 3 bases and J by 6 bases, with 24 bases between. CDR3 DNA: TGTGCCAGCAGCTTCTCCCCTCTGCGGGACCAGGAAGGCGAGCAGTACTTC. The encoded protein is CASSFSPLRDQEGEQYF. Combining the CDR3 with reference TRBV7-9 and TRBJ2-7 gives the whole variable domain DTGVSQNPRHKITKRGQNVTFRCDPISEHNRLYWYRQTLGQGPEFLTYFQNEAQLEKSRLLSDRFSAERPKGSFSTLEIQRTEQGDSAMYLCASSFSPLRDQEGEQYFGPGTRLTVT.

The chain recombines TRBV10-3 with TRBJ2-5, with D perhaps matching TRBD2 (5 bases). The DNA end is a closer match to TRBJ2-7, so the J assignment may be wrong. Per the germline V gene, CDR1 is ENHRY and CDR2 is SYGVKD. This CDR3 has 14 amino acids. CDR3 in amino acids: CATGPSLVSYEQYF. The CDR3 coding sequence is TGTGCCACCGGCCCTAGCCTGGTCTCCTACGAGCAGTACTTC.

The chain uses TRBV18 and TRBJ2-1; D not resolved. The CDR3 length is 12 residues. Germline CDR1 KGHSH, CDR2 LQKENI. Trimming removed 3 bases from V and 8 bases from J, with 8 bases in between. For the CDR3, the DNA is TGTGCCAGCTCACCTAGAGTCGATGAGCAGTTCTTC. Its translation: CASSPRVDEQFF.

This CDR3 reads CASSHTGGANTEAFF. CDR3 DNA: TGCGCCAGCAGCCATACAGGGGGCGCGAACACTGAAGCTTTCTTT. The V call is TRBV4-1, the J call TRBJ1-1, with TRBD1 matching 9 bases. Germline V lookup: CDR1 MGHRA, CDR2 YSYEKL. J gave up 1 base and V 3 bases, and 3 bases lay outside the gene matches. This CDR3 spans 15 amino acids.

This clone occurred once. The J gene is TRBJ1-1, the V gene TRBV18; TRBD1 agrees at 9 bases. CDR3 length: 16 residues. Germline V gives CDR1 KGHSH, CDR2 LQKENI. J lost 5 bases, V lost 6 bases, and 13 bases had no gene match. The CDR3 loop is CASSHAGQGRETEAFF. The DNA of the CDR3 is TGTGCCAGCTCCCACGCCGGACAGGGGAGGGAGACTGAAGCTTTCTTT.